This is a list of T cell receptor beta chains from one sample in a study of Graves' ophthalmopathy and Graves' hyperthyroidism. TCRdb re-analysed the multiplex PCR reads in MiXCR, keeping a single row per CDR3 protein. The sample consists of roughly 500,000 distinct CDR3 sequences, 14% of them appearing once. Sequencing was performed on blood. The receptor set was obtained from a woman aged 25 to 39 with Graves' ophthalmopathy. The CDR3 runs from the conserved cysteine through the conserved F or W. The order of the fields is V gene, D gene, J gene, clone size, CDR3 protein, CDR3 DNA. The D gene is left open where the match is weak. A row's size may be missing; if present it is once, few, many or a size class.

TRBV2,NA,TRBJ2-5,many,CASSGVRGETQYF,TGTGCCAGCAGTGGGGTCCGGGGAGAGACCCAGTACTTC
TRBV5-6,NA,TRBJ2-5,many,CASSLGGWETQYF,TGTGCCAGCAGCCTGGGGGGATGGGAGACCCAGTACTTC
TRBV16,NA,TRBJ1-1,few,CASSQSRGNTEAFF,TGTGCCAGCAGCCAATCCCGGGGAAACACTGAAGCTTTCTTT
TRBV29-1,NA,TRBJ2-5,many,CSVEDWREQETQYF,TGCAGCGTTGAAGATTGGAGGGAACAAGAGACCCAGTACTTC
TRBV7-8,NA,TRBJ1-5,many,CASSLVRVGNQPQHF,TGTGCCAGCAGCTTAGTCAGGGTAGGCAATCAGCCCCAGCATTTT
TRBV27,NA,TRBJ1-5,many,CASSFLDGGSAQHF,TGTGCCAGCAGTTTCCTAGACGGGGGTAGCGCCCAGCATTTT
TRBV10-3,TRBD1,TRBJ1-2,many,CAINTRDRYYGYTF,TGTGCCATCAATACTCGGGACAGATACTATGGCTACACCTTC
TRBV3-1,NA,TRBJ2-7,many,CASSQVPTVEQYF,TGTGCCAGCAGCCAAGTGCCCACAGTCGAGCAGTACTTC
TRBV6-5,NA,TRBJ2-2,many,CASSYYRDRHTGELFF,TGTGCCAGCAGTTACTATAGGGATAGGCACACCGGGGAGCTGTTTTTT
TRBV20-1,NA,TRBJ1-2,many,CSAPAQGFRGYTF,TGCAGTGCCCCTGCGCAGGGGTTTAGAGGCTACACCTTC
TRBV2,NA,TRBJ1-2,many,CASGGRGSYGYTF,TGTGCCAGCGGGGGGCGGGGATCCTATGGCTACACCTTC
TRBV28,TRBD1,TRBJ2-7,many,CASTGQGKGQYF,TGTGCCAGCACCGGACAGGGAAAAGGGCAGTACTTC
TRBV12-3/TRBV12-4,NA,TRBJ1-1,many,CASSSLLEAFF,TGTGCCAGCAGTTCACTTCTGGAAGCTTTCTTT
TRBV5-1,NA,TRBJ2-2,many,CASSLTQGTGELFF,TGCGCCAGCAGCTTGACTCAGGGAACCGGGGAGCTGTTTTTT
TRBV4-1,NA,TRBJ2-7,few,CASSQASGSTYEQYF,TGCGCCAGCAGCCAAGCATCTGGCTCAACCTACGAGCAGTACTTC
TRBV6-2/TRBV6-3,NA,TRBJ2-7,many,CASSISYEQYF,TGTGCCAGCAGCATATCCTACGAGCAGTACTTC
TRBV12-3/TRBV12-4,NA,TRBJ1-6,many,CASSLAESPLHF,TGTGCCAGCAGTTTAGCTGAATCACCCCTCCACTTT
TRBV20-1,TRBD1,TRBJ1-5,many,CSAGTGVNQPQHF,TGCAGTGCTGGGACAGGGGTCAATCAGCCCCAGCATTTT
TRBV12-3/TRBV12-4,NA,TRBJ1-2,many,CASSPPGTANYGYTF,TGTGCCAGCAGTCCTCCGGGGACGGCTAACTATGGCTACACCTTC
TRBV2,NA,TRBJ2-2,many,CASSEAGAANTGELFF,TGTGCCAGCAGTGAAGCTGGGGCCGCGAACACCGGGGAGCTGTTTTTT
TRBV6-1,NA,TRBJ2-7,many,CASSELASYEQYF,TGTGCCAGCAGTGAACTGGCCTCCTACGAGCAGTACTTC
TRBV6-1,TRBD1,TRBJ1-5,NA,CASSRTGGAGNRPQHF,TGTGCCAGCAGTCGGACAGGGGGCGCCGGGAATCGGCCCCAGCATTTT
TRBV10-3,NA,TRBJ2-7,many,CAISDAEVRRRGQYF,TGTGCCATCAGTGATGCGGAGGTGCGGCGAAGGGGGCAGTACTTC
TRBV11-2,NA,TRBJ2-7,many,CASSRARTTGYEQYF,TGTGCCAGCAGCCGAGCCAGGACAACAGGTTACGAGCAGTACTTC
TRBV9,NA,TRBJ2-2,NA,CASSVDYGGAKTGELFF,TGTGCCAGCAGCGTAGATTACGGGGGAGCGAAAACCGGGGAGCTGTTTTTT
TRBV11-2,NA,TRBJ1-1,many,CASSLGGVGALNTEAFF,TGTGCCAGCAGCTTAGGGGGTGTTGGGGCGCTTAACACTGAAGCTTTCTTT
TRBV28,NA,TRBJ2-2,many,CASSQDPGTGELFF,TGTGCCAGCAGTCAAGACCCTGGCACCGGGGAGCTGTTTTTT
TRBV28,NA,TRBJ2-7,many,CASSSQRVHSYEQYF,TGTGCCAGCAGTAGTCAGAGGGTCCACTCCTACGAGCAGTACTTC
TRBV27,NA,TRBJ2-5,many,CASSPVNGAQETQYF,TGTGCCAGCAGCCCAGTAAATGGGGCACAAGAGACCCAGTACTTC
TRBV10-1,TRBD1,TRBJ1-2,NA,CAFRGRIYTF,TGCGCCTTCAGGGGGCGAATCTACACCTTC
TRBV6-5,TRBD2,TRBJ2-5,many,CASSWALAGAGETQYF,TGTGCCAGCAGTTGGGCTCTAGCGGGAGCTGGAGAGACCCAGTACTTC
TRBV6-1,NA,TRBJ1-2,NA,CASSAPGIYYGYTF,TGTGCCAGCAGTGCTCCCGGGATATACTATGGTTACACCTTC
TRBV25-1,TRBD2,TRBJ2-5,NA,CASAERGTSGGTGETQYF,TGTGCCAGCGCTGAAAGAGGGACTAGCGGGGGCACCGGGGAGACCCAGTACTTC
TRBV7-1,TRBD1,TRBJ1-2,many,CASSSTRRGTGINPNYGYTF,TGTGCCAGCAGTTCGACCCGAAGGGGGACAGGGATAAATCCTAACTATGGCTACACCTTC
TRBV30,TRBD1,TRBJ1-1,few,CAWGDSTEAFF,TGTGCCTGGGGGGACAGTACTGAAGCTTTCTTT
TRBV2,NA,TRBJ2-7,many,CASSAGTSSHEQYF,TGTGCCAGCAGCGCCGGGACCTCCTCCCACGAGCAGTACTTC
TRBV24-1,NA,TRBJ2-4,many,CATSEAGQNIQYF,TGTGCCACCAGTGAGGCAGGCCAAAACATTCAGTACTTC
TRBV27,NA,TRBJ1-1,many,CASSSGRAEAFF,TGTGCCAGCAGTTCCGGGAGGGCTGAAGCTTTCTTT